The T cell receptor (beta chain) under discussion was sequenced for a study of technical replicates of blood from a handful of donors. The assay was immunoSEQ multiplex PCR, and TCRdb's table has in-frame clones only and misses some. The sample yields 95,000 to 100,000 clones, roughly 95% seen once. This sequence originates from a human donor in good health. Specimen: T cells isolated from PBMCs.

CDR3 protein: CASSPGAQGRVTEAFF. Written as DNA, the CDR3 is TGCGCCAGCAGCCCGGGGGCCCAAGGGAGGGTCACTGAAGCTTTCTTT. The V call is TRBV5-1, the J call TRBJ1-1; possible D gene TRBD1, 6 bases. Trimming removed 4 bases from V and 4 bases from J, with 20 bases in between. This CDR3 has 16 amino acids. Looked up from germline, CDR1 is SGHRS and CDR2 is YFSETQ.